This T cell receptor beta chain emerged from a study of T cell repertoires in cytomegalovirus infection. In the study overall: Public TCR beta signatures were indicative of both CMV infection and a matching HLA type. Broader study findings: The ex vivo response was dominated by HLA-C-restricted CMV-specific TCR beta clonotypes. The cumulative frequency of public TCR beta families identified carriers of CMV plus the relevant HLA.

In this sample, this clonotype turned up many times. Its cognate antigen is unknown. TCRdb re-called the reads through MiXCR, storing one row per CDR3 protein. The repertoire holds under 600,000 distinct CDR3 sequences, with approximately 15% as singletons. With V trimmed by 2 bases and J by 0 bases, 3 bases remained unmatched. This CDR3 is 15 amino acids long. Germline values: CDR1 MNHNS, CDR2 SASEGT. The V and J genes are TRBV6-1 and TRBJ1-1; TRBD1 aligns across 7 bases. This sequence was found in a human donor in good health (CMV status not recorded). Some clones in this sample may be carry-over from other donors' samples. What was sequenced was CD8+ T cells from PBMCs. CDR3 coding DNA: TGTGCCAGCAGTGAATTTGGGACAGTGAACACTGAAGCTTTCTTT. It specifies CASSEFGTVNTEAFF.